The rows below give T cell receptor beta chains drawn from one sample of a study of beta chain features in type 1 diabetes. Generated by immunoSEQ multiplex PCR, the TCRdb table keeps only in-frame clones and is missing some. Of under 950,000 clones listed, roughly a sixth are singletons. The sample comprised naive CD4+ T cells from blood. Receptors were obtained from a woman younger than 35 in good health. Both conserved end residues are part of each CDR3. A D gene is named only where the DNA matches it firmly. Some rows mark clone size as missing; the rest say once, few, many or name a class of expanded clone.

J gene,clone size,V gene,D gene,CDR3 protein,CDR3 DNA
TRBJ2-1,.,TRBV15,.,CATSRTPSSYNEQFF,TGTGCCACCAGCAGAACGCCGAGCTCCTACAATGAGCAGTTCTTC
TRBJ1-1,.,TRBV19,.,CASSIGVFGQLNTEAFF,TGTGCCAGTAGTATAGGGGTCTTTGGACAGCTGAACACTGAAGCTTTCTTT
TRBJ2-3,few,TRBV4-3,TRBD2,CASSPTSGSTDTQYF,TGCGCCAGCAGCCCGACTAGCGGGAGCACAGATACGCAGTATTTT
TRBJ1-1,.,TRBV5-4,TRBD1,CASSSLGQGGAEAFF,TGTGCCAGCAGCTCCTTAGGACAGGGAGGCGCTGAAGCTTTCTTT
TRBJ2-7,.,TRBV7-2,TRBD1,CASSLVWTGDGEQYF,TGTGCCAGCAGCTTAGTCTGGACAGGGGACGGCGAGCAGTACTTC
TRBJ2-1,few,TRBV2,TRBD2,CASSRREASGPNEQFF,TGTGCCAGCAGTAGACGTGAGGCTAGCGGTCCGAATGAGCAGTTCTTC
TRBJ2-1,.,TRBV4-2,TRBD2,CASSQGGVGDIAGEQFF,TGTGCCAGCAGCCAAGGAGGGGTAGGCGACATAGCGGGTGAGCAGTTCTTC
TRBJ2-3,few,TRBV13,TRBD2,CASSLGTSLGDTQYF,TGTGCCAGCAGCTTAGGGACTAGCTTGGGGGATACGCAGTATTTT
TRBJ1-2,.,TRBV29-1,.,CSVGGSGNGYTF,TGCAGCGTTGGCGGGTCAGGGAATGGCTACACCTTC
TRBJ2-1,.,TRBV7-9,.,CASSSAIGEQFF,TGTGCCAGCAGTTCGGCCATTGGGGAGCAGTTCTTC
TRBJ2-1,few,TRBV4-3,TRBD2,CASSQVIGTAGANEQFF,TGCGCCAGCAGCCAAGTAATCGGTACAGCGGGAGCGAATGAGCAGTTCTTC
TRBJ2-7,.,TRBV28,.,CASRTRRRTYEQYF,TGTGCCAGCAGGACTAGGCGGCGGACCTACGAGCAGTACTTC
TRBJ1-2,.,TRBV5-4,.,CASSLDGSYGYTF,TGTGCCAGCAGCTTGGACGGATCCTATGGCTACACCTTC
TRBJ2-7,few,TRBV7-2,.,CASSFVPQGVDEQYF,TGTGCCAGCAGCTTCGTCCCACAGGGTGTCGACGAGCAGTACTTC
TRBJ2-7,many,TRBV10-3,.,CAISELWASSYEQYF,TGTGCCATCAGTGAATTGTGGGCGAGCTCCTACGAGCAGTACTTC
TRBJ1-5,.,TRBV10-2,.,CASSPTQGPPQHF,TGCGCCAGCAGCCCCACACAGGGTCCGCCCCAGCATTTT
TRBJ2-1,few,TRBV7-9,.,CASSFGVDNEQFF,TGTGCCAGCAGCTTCGGGGTGGACAATGAGCAGTTCTTC
TRBJ1-2,.,TRBV2,.,CASSPTAIYGYTF,TGTGCCAGCAGCCCCACCGCGATTTATGGCTACACCTTC
TRBJ2-7,.,TRBV28,.,CASSQPVSYEQYF,TGTGCCAGCAGTCAGCCGGTCTCCTACGAGCAGTACTTC
TRBJ1-1,few,TRBV6-5,TRBD1,CASSLGQATEAFF,TGTGCCAGCAGTTTGGGACAGGCCACTGAAGCTTTCTTT
TRBJ2-7,.,TRBV7-2,TRBD2,CASSSGAGLAGYEQYF,TGTGCCAGCAGCTCAGGGGCTGGACTAGCGGGTTACGAGCAGTACTTC
TRBJ1-1,.,TRBV28,.,CASSLIGKEAFF,TGTGCCAGCAGTTTAATTGGGAAGGAAGCTTTCTTT
TRBJ1-1,.,TRBV11-2,.,CASSLVQGVRNTEAFF,TGTGCCAGCAGCTTAGTCCAAGGGGTGAGGAACACTGAAGCTTTCTTT
TRBJ1-1,.,TRBV7-2,.,CASSRSGGLGEAFF,TGTGCCAGCAGCCGTAGCGGGGGCTTAGGTGAAGCTTTCTTT
TRBJ2-1,.,TRBV4-2,TRBD2,CASSQAVAGDVYEQFF,TGTGCCAGCAGCCAAGCCGTAGCGGGAGATGTCTATGAGCAGTTCTTC
TRBJ2-3,few,TRBV5-1,TRBD2,CASSLGLAGVVDTQYF,TGCGCCAGCAGCTTGGGACTAGCGGGAGTGGTAGATACGCAGTATTTT
TRBJ2-7,few,TRBV6-6,.,CASTTGQGDYEQYF,TGTGCCAGCACCACGGGACAAGGGGACTACGAGCAGTACTTC
TRBJ2-5,.,TRBV7-2,TRBD2,CASSLAAGTVQETQYF,TGTGCCAGCAGCCTAGCGGCGGGTACAGTTCAAGAGACCCAGTACTTC
TRBJ1-4,.,TRBV18,.,CASSPPWAGEKLFF,TGTGCCAGCTCACCACCTTGGGCTGGTGAAAAACTGTTTTTT
TRBJ2-1,.,TRBV7-9,.,CASSLNPGTEPYNEQFF,TGTGCCAGCAGCTTAAACCCCGGAACAGAGCCTTACAATGAGCAGTTCTTC
TRBJ2-1,few,TRBV21-1,.,CASSKDDWASTSYNEQFF,TGTGCCAGCAGCAAAGATGATTGGGCGTCTACGTCCTACAATGAGCAGTTCTTC
TRBJ1-1,few,TRBV29-1,.,CGSLGVSGTEAFF,TGCGGATCCTTGGGGGTTAGTGGCACTGAAGCTTTCTTT
TRBJ2-7,few,TRBV7-2,.,CASSPDLTRGRREQYF,TGTGCCAGCAGCCCTGATCTCACCAGGGGGAGGAGGGAGCAGTACTTC
TRBJ1-2,.,TRBV18,.,CASSPTTQDYGYTF,TGTGCCAGCTCACCTACGACCCAGGACTATGGCTACACCTTC
TRBJ1-2,once,TRBV28,.,CASSFGSFYGYTF,TGTGCCAGCAGTTTCGGCTCGTTCTATGGCTACACCTTC
TRBJ1-5,.,TRBV28,TRBD1,CASSTDRGSNQPQHF,TGTGCCAGCAGCACCGACAGGGGTAGCAATCAGCCCCAGCATTTT
TRBJ2-1,few,TRBV10-3,TRBD2,CAISGMQQGLPSGRAYNEQFF,TGTGCCATCAGTGGGATGCAACAGGGTCTTCCTAGCGGGAGGGCCTACAATGAGCAGTTCTTC
TRBJ2-4,few,TRBV11-1,.,CASSLEGTAKNIQYF,TGTGCCAGCAGCTTAGAGGGTACGGCCAAAAACATTCAGTACTTC
TRBJ1-1,few,TRBV7-3,.,CASRLQSNTEAFF,TGTGCCAGCAGACTACAGTCGAACACTGAAGCTTTCTTT
TRBJ2-4,.,TRBV28,.,CASKLRVLLGIQYF,TGTGCCAGCAAGTTGAGGGTCTTGCTGGGCATTCAGTACTTC
TRBJ1-1,few,TRBV7-8,.,CASSLVVTPGDPMGTEAFF,TGTGCCAGCAGCTTAGTCGTTACTCCAGGGGATCCGATGGGCACTGAAGCTTTCTTT
TRBJ2-3,.,TRBV5-4,.,CASSLRRLLWGDTDTQYF,TGTGCCAGCAGCTTGAGGCGCCTCCTATGGGGGGACACAGATACGCAGTATTTT
TRBJ2-1,.,TRBV28,TRBD2,CASSISTSGRGFGQFF,TGTGCCAGCAGTATCTCGACTAGCGGCCGGGGATTTGGTCAGTTCTTC
TRBJ2-7,few,TRBV5-1,TRBD1,CASSLGTGPYEQYF,TGCGCCAGCAGCTTGGGGACAGGACCCTACGAGCAGTACTTC
TRBJ2-7,.,TRBV6-5,TRBD2,CASRSTTAGGYEQYF,TGTGCCAGCAGGTCGACGACAGCGGGAGGGTACGAGCAGTACTTC
TRBJ2-1,few,TRBV12-5,.,CASGYGVGYNEQFF,TGTGCTAGTGGTTACGGCGTCGGATACAATGAGCAGTTCTTC
TRBJ2-1,.,TRBV6-5,TRBD2,CASSYAGTSGRDEQFF,TGTGCCAGCAGTTACGCCGGGACTAGCGGGAGGGATGAGCAGTTCTTC
TRBJ2-6,once,TRBV7-9,.,CASSSLVAGANVLTF,TGTGCCAGCAGCTCTCTAGTGGCTGGGGCCAACGTCCTGACTTTC
TRBJ2-5,few,TRBV6-5,.,CASSSLGNIGKETQYF,TGTGCCAGCAGTTCCCTCGGGAATATCGGCAAAGAGACCCAGTACTTC
TRBJ2-7,few,TRBV7-9,.,CASSLVGTAPYEQYF,TGTGCCAGCAGCTTAGTCGGCACTGCTCCCTACGAGCAGTACTTC
TRBJ1-5,.,TRBV2,.,CASSEEQVVGNQPQHF,TGTGCCAGCAGTGAAGAGCAGGTTGTGGGCAATCAGCCCCAGCATTTT
TRBJ1-5,.,TRBV4-1,.,CASSQDPESAQPQHF,TGCGCCAGCAGCCAAGATCCAGAATCTGCTCAGCCCCAGCATTTT
TRBJ2-3,.,TRBV5-6,.,CASRWSTDTQYF,TGTGCCAGCAGATGGAGCACAGATACGCAGTATTTT
TRBJ2-7,few,TRBV7-2,.,CASSLGPRGPYEQYF,TGTGCCAGCAGCCTGGGACCTAGAGGTCCCTACGAGCAGTACTTC